This TCR beta chain was identified during a study of T cells after yellow fever vaccination. 5'RACE template switching added a universal primer site and UMIs to TCR cDNA. TCRdb analysed the 5' RACE reads with MiXCR anew, one entry per CDR3 protein. The repertoire includes about 260,000 distinct CDR3 sequences, about 5% of them detected once, and more than 3% sits in the top ten. This clonotype was seen ten or more times. The antigen remains undetermined. Points from the study as a whole: Overall, a small share of clonotypes was seen in both CD4 and CD8 compartments. The secondary response was weaker but peaked faster, day 5 versus 15.

This CDR3 has 14 amino acids. V lost 5 bases, J lost 2 bases, and 13 bases lay in between. Germline CDR1 and CDR2: SGDLS and YYNGEE. The receptor was derived from a man in his late teens or twenties who received the YFV17D yellow fever vaccine. The source was CD4+ T cells sorted from PBMCs, collected on the day of the yellow fever booster vaccination. This rearrangement joins TRBV9 to TRBJ2-5; no clear D gene. The CDR3: CASSPTWSQETQYF. The CDR3 DNA sequence: TGTGCCAGCAGTCCGACGTGGTCACAAGAGACCCAGTACTTC.